This entry concerns a single TCR beta chain. Which antigen it targets is not known. No clone much larger than this one lies a single base away; base qualities are absent. This sample was taken from a study of T cells in Graves' hyperthyroidism and ophthalmopathy (dated by TCRdb to about 2019). In terms of the full investigation: Peripheral blood was collected at initial diagnosis, before any treatment. TCR V-J signatures able to tell the groups apart were searched for in a discovery cohort of 90 to 100 patients, of whom about 40 had Graves' ophthalmopathy and about 55 had stable Graves' hyperthyroidism. Whether ophthalmopathy could be predicted prospectively was tested in an independent validation cohort made up of roughly 20 hyperthyroidism patients plus 17 patients who later progressed to ophthalmopathy. The approximately 98 discovery patients were randomly divided into training and test sets at a 7:3 ratio. The study also compared thyroid tissue and blood T-cell repertoires from more than 5 Graves' hyperthyroidism patients. After sampling, hyperthyroidism patients received methimazole starting at 30 mg daily, and ophthalmopathy patients received high-dose intravenous methylprednisolone. TCR Vbeta CDR3 sequencing of 140 or so peripheral blood samples (over 40 ophthalmopathy, 70 to 85 hyperthyroidism and some 17 progressor patients) is reported in the paper.

Amplification of TCR beta CDR3 regions was carried out from RNA transcripts. The TCR CDR3 was subjected to a first round of RT-PCR using the HTBI primer set and the Qiagen OneStep RT-PCR kit. Libraries were constructed in a second round of multiplex PCR, after which size selection and purification were carried out. The libraries were sequenced on an Illumina HiSeq2000 using paired-end 100 bp reads. Regarding the original processing steps: Raw data were processed with SOAPnuke, discarding reads with adapters, uncalled bases, mean Phred below 15, or no exact constant-primer or identifier match. High-quality paired reads were merged using COPE v1.2.5, and each unique nucleotide sequence was defined as a clonotype. MiTCR v1.1 was used to align the clonotypes against IMGT TRBV, TRBD and TRBJ reference segments. Analysis was restricted to V-J combinations with a frequency above 0.0001, which covered over 98% of repertoires. The TCS score was defined as F50 (clonal expansion) divided by E x V (chaos), with BLOSUM62-based TCRdist calculated between CDR3 peptides within each V-J. Welch's t-statistics and random forest reduced several hundred V-J features to 13, which were used in a naive Bayes classifier (R e1071). TCRdb reprocessing: public reads trimmed at Q25 with fastp, clones called with MiXCR, in-frame beta chains kept. One record per CDR3 amino acid sequence lists the most common genes and DNA. These V and J calls originate from TCRdb's pipeline instead of the authors' own analysis. The sample table contains nearly 600,000 distinct CDR3 sequences; only one count was recorded for approximately 15% of them. 5.8% of the sample comes from the top ten.

Hyperthyroidism patients were aged 18 to 65 years and newly diagnosed, with disease duration of less than 2 months. Patients with uncontrolled infections, other autoimmune diseases, pregnancy or lactation were excluded. Diagnoses were based on clinical symptoms, serum thyroxine and TRAb, thyroid ultrasound and orbital computed tomography. Blood from progressor patients was collected at the time of first diagnosis with hyperthyroidism, before any ophthalmopathy symptoms had appeared. PBMCs were isolated from 10 ml of fresh peripheral blood by Ficoll-Paque density gradient centrifugation. Progressor patients were defined as those initially diagnosed with Graves' hyperthyroidism in whom ophthalmopathy developed during follow-up. Trizol reagent was used to extract total RNA, and RNA quality was then checked on an Agilent 2100 Bioanalyzer. The CDR3 has 15 amino acids, counting the end cysteine and phenylalanine. This entry keeps only the CDR3 DNA: 45 bases, framed from base 1. After removal of 2 bases from V and 1 base from J, the junction retains 5 bases not matched to a gene. The germline V gene encodes CDR1 SGHDT and CDR2 YYEEEE.

What the authors observed across the whole study: Most expanded thyroid clonotypes (frequency above 0.001) were also detected in blood, a finding suggesting that blood repertoires may reflect thyroid immune responses. In cross-validation, a model built on a 13 V-J signature told ophthalmopathy apart from stable hyperthyroidism with 87.88% sensitivity and roughly 83% specificity, and in testing the same model reached 80%/75%. In validation, the model predicted progression to ophthalmopathy with roughly 66% sensitivity and less than 80% specificity, a median of roughly seven months before onset. Sample size was not statistically predetermined, and investigators were not blinded to group allocation.

The sample taken for sequencing was blood. This receptor was obtained from a woman aged 25-40 years with Graves' hyperthyroidism that later progressed to Graves' ophthalmopathy. This receptor chain uses TRBV5-6 and TRBJ2-7; 8 central bases correspond to TRBD1. The DNA sequence is given as TGTGCCAGCAGCTTTGGGACAGGCCGATCCTACGAGCAGTACTTC. The resulting protein is CASSFGTGRSYEQYF. The CDR3 plus the reference TRBV5-6 and TRBJ2-7 genes for the other parts give the full variable domain: DAGVTQSPTHLIKTRGQQVTLRCSPKSGHDTVSWYQQALGQGPQFIFQYYEEEERQRGNFPDRFSGHQFPNYSSELNVNALLLGDSALYLCASSFGTGRSYEQYFGPGTRLTVT.